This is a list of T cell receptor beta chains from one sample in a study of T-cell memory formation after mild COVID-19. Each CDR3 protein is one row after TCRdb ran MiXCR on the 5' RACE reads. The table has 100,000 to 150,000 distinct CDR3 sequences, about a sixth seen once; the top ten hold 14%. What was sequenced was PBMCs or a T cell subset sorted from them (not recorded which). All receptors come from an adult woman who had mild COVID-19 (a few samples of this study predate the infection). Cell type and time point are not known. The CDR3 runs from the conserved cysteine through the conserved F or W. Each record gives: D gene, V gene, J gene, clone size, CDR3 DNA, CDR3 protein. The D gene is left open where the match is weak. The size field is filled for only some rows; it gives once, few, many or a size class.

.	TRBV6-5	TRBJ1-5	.	TGTGCCAGCAGTTACTCGGAGGAGGGCAATCAGCCCCAGCATTTT	CASSYSEEGNQPQHF
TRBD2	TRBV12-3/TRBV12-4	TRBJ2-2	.	TGTGCCAGCAGTTTCCCCGGGACTAGCGGGGGAGGCGGGGAGCTGTTTTTT	CASSFPGTSGGGGELFF
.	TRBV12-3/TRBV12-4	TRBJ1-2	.	TGTGCCAGCAGTCCCGGCAGGGAGGGCTATGGCTACACCTTC	CASSPGREGYGYTF
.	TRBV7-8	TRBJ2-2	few	TGTGCCAGCAGCCGACGGGGGAAAGGAGTCGCCGGGGAGCTGTTTTTT	CASSRRGKGVAGELFF
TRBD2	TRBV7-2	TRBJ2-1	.	TGTGCCAGCAGCCCCCTAGCGGGAGGGCCGGCTGAGCAGTTCTTC	CASSPLAGGPAEQFF
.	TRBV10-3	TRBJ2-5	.	TGTGCCATCAGTGAGGATTCTAGAGGGGGGCCCTTGTACTTC	CAISEDSRGGPLYF
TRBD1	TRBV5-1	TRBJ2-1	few	TGCGCCAGCAGCTCTACAGGGGCGGCGCAGTTCTTC	CASSSTGAAQFF
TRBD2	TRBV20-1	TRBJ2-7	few	TGCAGTGCTAGAACTAGCGGGAGCGGGTACGAGCAGTACTTC	CSARTSGSGYEQYF
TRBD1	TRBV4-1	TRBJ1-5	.	TGCGCCAGCAGCCCCGGGACAGCCCATAGCAATCAGCCCCAGCATTTT	CASSPGTAHSNQPQHF
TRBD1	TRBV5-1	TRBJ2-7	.	TGCGCCAGCAGCTGGGGGACAGGGGTCTACGAGCAGTACTTC	CASSWGTGVYEQYF
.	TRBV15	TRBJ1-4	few	TGTGCCACCAGCAGATTGGACCCAAGAAATGAAAAACTGTTTTTT	CATSRLDPRNEKLFF
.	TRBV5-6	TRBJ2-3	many	TGTGCCAGCAGCCCTGGGGCGCCTCCGGCTGGCACAGATACGCAGTATTTT	CASSPGAPPAGTDTQYF
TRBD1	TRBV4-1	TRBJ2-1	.	TGCGCCAGCAGCCAACAGGGGGAATACAATGAGCAGTTCTTC	CASSQQGEYNEQFF
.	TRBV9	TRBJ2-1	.	TGTGCCAGCAGCCCTCTCGGGGCCTCCTACAATGAGCAGTTCTTC	CASSPLGASYNEQFF